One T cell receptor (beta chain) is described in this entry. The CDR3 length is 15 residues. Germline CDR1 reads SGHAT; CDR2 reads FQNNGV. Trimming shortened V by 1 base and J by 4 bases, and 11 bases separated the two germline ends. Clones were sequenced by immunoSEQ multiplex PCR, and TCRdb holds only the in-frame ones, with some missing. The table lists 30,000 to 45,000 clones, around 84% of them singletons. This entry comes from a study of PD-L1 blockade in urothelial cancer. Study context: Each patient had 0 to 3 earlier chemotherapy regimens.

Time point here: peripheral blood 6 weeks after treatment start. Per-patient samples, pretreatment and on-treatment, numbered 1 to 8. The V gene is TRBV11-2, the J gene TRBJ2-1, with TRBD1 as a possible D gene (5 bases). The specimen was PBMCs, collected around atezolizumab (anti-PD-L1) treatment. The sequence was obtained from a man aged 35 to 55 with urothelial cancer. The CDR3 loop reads CASSLVSRGYNEQFF. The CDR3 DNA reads TGTGCCAGCAGCTTAGTCTCTAGGGGTTACAATGAGCAGTTCTTC.